This entry lists 3 T cell receptor beta chains sequenced from one sample in a study of CD8+CD57+ T cells in acquired aplastic anemia. Template material for TCR beta VDJ and CDR3 profiling consisted of genomic DNA. TCRdb passed the reads through MiXCR, listing each CDR3 protein once. The repertoire holds some 410,000 distinct CDR3 sequences, about 70% seen once, with under 4.5% in the top ten. The material sequenced was sorted CD4+, CD8+, or CD8+CD57+ T cells (not recorded which) from PBMCs. These receptors were collected from a human donor in good health, serving as a control.

This rearrangement joins TRBV2 to TRBJ2-5; D perhaps matches TRBD2 (6 bases). CDR3 length equals 12 residues. Per germline, CDR1 SNHLY and CDR2 FYNNEI. Trimming took 6 bases from V and 5 from J, leaving 10 bases between them. In DNA form, the CDR3 reads TGTGCCAGCAGCGGCGGGGCCGAGACCCAGTACTTC. Amino acid sequence: CASSGGAETQYF.

This clonotype was observed once. The final CDR3 position lacks the conserved phenylalanine or tryptophan, pointing to a likely read error. The DNA is left out, because the CDR3 cannot be placed on it with certainty; the CDR3 is given as TCRdb lists it. J is TRBJ1-3 and V is TRBV7-7. Germline CDR1 and CDR2: SSHAT and FNYEAQ (reference sequence). The CDR3 extends over 15 residues, inclusive of both ends. CDR3 sequence reads: CASSLTAQETQYFYS.

This clonotype was recorded only once. The rearrangement links TRBV20-1 to TRBJ1-2; D might be TRBD1 (5 bases). CDR1 and CDR2 from the germline V gene are DFQATT and SNEGSKA (reference sequence). Trimming stripped 0 bases from V and 12 bases from J, with 14 bases between. The length of the CDR3 is 12 residues. The chain's CDR3 is CSARDVGWGDTF. CDR3 nucleotide sequence: TGCAGTGCTAGAGATGTGGGCTGGGGCGACACCTTC.